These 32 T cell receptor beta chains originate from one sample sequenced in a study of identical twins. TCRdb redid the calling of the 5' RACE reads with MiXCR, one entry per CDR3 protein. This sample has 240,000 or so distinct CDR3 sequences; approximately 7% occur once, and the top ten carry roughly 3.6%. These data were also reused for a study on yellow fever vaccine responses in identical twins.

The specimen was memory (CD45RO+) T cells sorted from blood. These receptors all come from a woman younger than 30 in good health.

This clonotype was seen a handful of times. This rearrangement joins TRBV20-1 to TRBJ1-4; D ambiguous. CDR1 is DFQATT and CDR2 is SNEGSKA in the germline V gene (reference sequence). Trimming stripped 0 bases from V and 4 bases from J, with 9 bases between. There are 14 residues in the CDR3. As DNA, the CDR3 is TGCAGTGCTAGAGATAGGAGACTTAATGAAAAACTGTTTTTT. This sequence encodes CSARDRRLNEKLFF.

The chain's CDR3 is CASTKEATQYF. CDR3 nucleotides: TGTGCCAGCACGAAAGAGGCAACACAGTATTTT. The V call is TRBV14, the J call TRBJ2-3; D is undetermined. Germline-derived CDR1 and CDR2 are SGHDN and FVKESK. There are 11 residues in the CDR3. Trimming left V 7 bases short and J 12 bases short, with 14 bases between.

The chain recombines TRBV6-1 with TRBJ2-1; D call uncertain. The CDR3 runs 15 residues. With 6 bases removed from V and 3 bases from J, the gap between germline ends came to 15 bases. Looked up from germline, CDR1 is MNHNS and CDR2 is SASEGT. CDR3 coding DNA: TGTGCCAGCAGCCCTTCGCTAGTGGGCTACAATGAGCAGTTCTTC. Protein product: CASSPSLVGYNEQFF.

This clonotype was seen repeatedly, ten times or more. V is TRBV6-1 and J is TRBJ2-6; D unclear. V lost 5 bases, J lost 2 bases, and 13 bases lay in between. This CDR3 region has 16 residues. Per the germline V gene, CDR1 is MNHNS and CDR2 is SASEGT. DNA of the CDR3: TGTGCCAGCAGTCCGCCTTTCGGGCCTGGGGCCAACGTCCTGACTTTC. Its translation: CASSPPFGPGANVLTF.

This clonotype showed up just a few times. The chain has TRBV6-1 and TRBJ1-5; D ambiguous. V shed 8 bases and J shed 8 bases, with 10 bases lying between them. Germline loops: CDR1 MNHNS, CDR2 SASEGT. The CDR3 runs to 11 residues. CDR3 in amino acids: CASRWIEPQHF. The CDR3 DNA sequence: TGTGCCAGCCGTTGGATTGAGCCCCAGCATTTT.

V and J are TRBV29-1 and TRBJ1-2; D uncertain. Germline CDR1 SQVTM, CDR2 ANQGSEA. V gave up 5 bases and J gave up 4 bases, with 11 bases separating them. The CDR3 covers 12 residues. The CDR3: CSVKTGPYGYTF. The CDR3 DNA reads TGCAGCGTTAAGACCGGGCCCTATGGCTACACCTTC.

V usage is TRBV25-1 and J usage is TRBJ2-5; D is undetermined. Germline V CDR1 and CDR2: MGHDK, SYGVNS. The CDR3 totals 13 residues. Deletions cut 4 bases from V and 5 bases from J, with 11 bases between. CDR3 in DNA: TGTGCCAGCAGTGGGACGACCGGGGAGACCCAGTACTTC. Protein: CASSGTTGETQYF. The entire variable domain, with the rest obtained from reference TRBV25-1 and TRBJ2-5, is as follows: EADIYQTPRYLVIGTGKKITLECSQTMGHDKMYWYQQDPGMELHLIHYSYGVNSTEKGDLSSESTVSRIRTEHFPLTLESARPSHTSQYLCASSGTTGETQYFGPGTRLLVL.

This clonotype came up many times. The CDR3 sequence: CASSRDRVLGNSPLHF. DNA of the CDR3: TGTGCCAGCAGCCGGGACAGGGTCCTCGGTAATTCACCCCTCCACTTT. This rearrangement joins TRBV6-1 to TRBJ1-6; TRBD1 agrees at 9 bases. CDR3 size: 16 residues. CDR1 is MNHNS, CDR2 SASEGT, per germline. J gave up 6 bases and V 6 bases, and 9 bases lay outside the gene matches.

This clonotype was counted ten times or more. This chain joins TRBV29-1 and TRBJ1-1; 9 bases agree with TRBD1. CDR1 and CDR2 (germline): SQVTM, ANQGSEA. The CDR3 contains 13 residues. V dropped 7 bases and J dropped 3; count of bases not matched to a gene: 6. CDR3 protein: CSAARTGDTEAFF. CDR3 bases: TGCAGCGCCGCCCGGACAGGGGACACTGAAGCTTTCTTT.

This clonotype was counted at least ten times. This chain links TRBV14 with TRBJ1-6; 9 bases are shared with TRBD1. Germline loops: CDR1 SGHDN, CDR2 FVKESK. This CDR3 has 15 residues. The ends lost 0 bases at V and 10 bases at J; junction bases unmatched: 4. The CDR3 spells CASSQEGTGRSPLHF. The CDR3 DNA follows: TGTGCCAGCAGCCAAGAAGGGACAGGGAGATCACCCCTCCACTTT.

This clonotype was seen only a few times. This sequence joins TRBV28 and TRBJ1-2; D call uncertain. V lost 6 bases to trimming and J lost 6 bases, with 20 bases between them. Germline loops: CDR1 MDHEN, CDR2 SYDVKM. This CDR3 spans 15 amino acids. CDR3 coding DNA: TGTGCCAGCAGCCCCGGCGGGTCTCCCGCCAATGGCTACACCTTC. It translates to CASSPGGSPANGYTF.

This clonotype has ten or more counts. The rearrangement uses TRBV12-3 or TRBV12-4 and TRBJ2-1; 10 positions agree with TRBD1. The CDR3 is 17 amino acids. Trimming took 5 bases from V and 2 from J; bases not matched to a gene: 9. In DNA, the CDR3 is TGTGCCAGCAGTCCCAGTCGCGGGACAGGGGCCTACAATGAGCAGTTCTTC. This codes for CASSPSRGTGAYNEQFF.

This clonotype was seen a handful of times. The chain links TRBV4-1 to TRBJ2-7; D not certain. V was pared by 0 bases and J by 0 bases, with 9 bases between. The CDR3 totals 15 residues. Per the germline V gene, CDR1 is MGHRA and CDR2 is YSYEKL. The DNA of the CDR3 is TGCGCCAGCAGCCAAGATGTGGTAGGCTCCTACGAGCAGTACGTC. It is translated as CASSQDVVGSYEQYV.

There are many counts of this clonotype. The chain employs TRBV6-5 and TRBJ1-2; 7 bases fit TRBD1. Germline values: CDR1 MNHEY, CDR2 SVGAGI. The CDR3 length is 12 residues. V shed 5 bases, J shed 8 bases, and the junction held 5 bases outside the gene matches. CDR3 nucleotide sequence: TGTGCCAGCAGTAACAGGGGTGGGGGCTACACCTTC. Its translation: CASSNRGGGYTF.

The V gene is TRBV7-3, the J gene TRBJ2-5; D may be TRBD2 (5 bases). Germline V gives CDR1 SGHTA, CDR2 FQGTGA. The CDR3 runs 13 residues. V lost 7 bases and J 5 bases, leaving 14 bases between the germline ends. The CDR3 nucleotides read TGTGCCAGCACCGCCGGGGTAGGGGAGACCCAGTACTTC. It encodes CASTAGVGETQYF.

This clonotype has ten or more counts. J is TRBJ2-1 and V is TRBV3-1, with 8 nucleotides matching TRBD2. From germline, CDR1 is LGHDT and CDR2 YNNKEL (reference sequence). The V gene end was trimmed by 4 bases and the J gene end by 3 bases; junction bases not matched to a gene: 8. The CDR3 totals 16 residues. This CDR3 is CASSPSAGADYNEQFF. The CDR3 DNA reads TGTGCCAGCAGCCCCTCAGCGGGGGCCGACTACAATGAGCAGTTCTTC.

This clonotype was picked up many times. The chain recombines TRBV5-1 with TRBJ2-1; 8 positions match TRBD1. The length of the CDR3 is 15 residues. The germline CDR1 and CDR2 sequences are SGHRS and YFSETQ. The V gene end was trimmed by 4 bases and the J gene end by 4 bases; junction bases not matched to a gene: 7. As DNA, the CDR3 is TGCGCCAGCAGCGCCGGACAGGGACTTTACAATGAGCAGTTCTTC. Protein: CASSAGQGLYNEQFF.

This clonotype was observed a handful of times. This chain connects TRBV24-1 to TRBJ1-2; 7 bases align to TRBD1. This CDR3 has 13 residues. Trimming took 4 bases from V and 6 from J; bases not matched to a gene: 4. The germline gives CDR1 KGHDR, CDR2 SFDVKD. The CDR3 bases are TGTGCCACCAGTGAGCCGACAGGGAATGGCTACACCTTC. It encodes CATSEPTGNGYTF.

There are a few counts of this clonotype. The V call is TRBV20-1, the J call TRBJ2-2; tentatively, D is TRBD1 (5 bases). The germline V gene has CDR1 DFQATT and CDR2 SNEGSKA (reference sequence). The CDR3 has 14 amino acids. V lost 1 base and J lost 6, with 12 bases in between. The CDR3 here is CSARVPPGSGELFF. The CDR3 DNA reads TGCAGTGCTAGAGTTCCGCCAGGGTCCGGGGAGCTGTTTTTT.

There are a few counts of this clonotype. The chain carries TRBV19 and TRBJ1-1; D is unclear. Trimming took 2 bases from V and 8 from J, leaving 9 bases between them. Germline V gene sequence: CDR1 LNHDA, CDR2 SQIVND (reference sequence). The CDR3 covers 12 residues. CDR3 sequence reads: CASSISRTEAFF. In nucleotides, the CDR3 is TGTGCCAGTAGTATATCACGGACGGAAGCTTTCTTT.

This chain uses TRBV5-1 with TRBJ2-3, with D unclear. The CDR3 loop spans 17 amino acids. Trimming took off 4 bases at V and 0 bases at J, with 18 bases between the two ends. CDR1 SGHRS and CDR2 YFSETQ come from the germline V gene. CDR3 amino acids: CASSPIANGPSTDTQYF. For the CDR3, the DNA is TGCGCCAGCAGCCCCATAGCTAACGGACCTAGCACAGATACGCAGTATTTT. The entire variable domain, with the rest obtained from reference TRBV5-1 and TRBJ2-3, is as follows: KAGVTQTPRYLIKTRGQQVTLSCSPISGHRSVSWYQQTPGQGLQFLFEYFSETQRNKGNFPGRFSGRQFSNSRSEMNVSTLELGDSALYLCASSPIANGPSTDTQYFGPGTRLTVL.

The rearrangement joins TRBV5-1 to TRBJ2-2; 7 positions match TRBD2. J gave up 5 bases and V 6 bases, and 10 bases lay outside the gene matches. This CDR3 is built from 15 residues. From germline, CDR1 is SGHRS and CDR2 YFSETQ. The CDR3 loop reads CASTRELASTGELFF. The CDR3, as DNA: TGCGCCAGCACTCGGGAACTAGCGAGTACCGGGGAGCTGTTTTTT.

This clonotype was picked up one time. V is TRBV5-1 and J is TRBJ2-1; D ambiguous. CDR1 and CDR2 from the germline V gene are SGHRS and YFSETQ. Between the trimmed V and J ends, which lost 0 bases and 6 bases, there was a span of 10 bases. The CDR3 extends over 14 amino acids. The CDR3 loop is CASSLGHTSNEQFF. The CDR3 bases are TGCGCCAGCAGCTTGGGACATACTTCCAATGAGCAGTTCTTC.

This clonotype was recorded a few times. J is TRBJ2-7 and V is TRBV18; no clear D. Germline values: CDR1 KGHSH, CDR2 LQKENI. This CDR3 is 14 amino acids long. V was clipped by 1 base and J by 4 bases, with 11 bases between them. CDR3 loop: CASSPRGTKYEQYV. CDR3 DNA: TGTGCCAGCTCACCACGTGGCACAAAGTACGAGCAGTACGTC.

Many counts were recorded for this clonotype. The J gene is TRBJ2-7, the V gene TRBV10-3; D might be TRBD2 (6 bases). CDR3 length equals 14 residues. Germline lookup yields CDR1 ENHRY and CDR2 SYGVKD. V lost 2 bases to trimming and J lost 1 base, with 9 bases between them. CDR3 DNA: TGTGCCATCAGTGAGCGGGGAGGATCCTACGAGCAGTACTTC. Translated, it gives CAISERGGSYEQYF.

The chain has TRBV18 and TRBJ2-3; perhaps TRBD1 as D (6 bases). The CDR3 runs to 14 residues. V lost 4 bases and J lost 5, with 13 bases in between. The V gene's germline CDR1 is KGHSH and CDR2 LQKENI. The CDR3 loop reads CASSLRTVGDTQYF. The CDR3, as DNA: TGTGCCAGCTCACTTCGGACAGTGGGAGATACGCAGTATTTT.

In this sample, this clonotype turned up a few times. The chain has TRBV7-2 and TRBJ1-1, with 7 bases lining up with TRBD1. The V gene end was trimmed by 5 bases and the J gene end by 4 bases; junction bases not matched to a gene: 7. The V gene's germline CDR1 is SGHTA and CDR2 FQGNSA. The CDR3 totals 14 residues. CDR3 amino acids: CASSRQGGVTEAFF. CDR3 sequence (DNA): TGTGCCAGCAGCCGACAGGGAGGGGTCACTGAAGCTTTCTTT.

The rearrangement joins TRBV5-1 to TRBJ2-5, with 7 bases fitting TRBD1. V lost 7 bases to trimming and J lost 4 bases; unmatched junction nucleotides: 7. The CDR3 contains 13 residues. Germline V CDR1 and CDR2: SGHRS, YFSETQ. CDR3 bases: TGCGCCAGCGTGCAGACAGGGACAGAGACCCAGTACTTC. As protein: CASVQTGTETQYF.

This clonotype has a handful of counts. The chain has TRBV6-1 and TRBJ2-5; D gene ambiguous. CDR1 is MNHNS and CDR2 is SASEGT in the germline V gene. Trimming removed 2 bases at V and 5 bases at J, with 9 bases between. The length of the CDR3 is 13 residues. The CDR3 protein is CASSESQRETQYF. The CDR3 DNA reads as TGTGCCAGCAGTGAATCACAAAGGGAGACCCAGTACTTC.

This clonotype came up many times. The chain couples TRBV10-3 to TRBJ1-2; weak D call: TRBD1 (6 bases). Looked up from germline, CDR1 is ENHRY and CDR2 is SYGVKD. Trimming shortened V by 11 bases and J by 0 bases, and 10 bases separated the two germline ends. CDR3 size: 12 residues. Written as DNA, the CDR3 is TGTGCCGTACAGGGACCTAACTATGGCTACACCTTC. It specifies CAVQGPNYGYTF.

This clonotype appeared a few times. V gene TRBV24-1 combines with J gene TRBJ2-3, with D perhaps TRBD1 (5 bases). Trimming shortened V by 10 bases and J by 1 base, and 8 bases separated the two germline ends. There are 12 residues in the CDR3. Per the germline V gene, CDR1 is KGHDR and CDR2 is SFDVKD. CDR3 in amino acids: CATQARTDTQYF. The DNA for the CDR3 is TGTGCCACACAGGCCCGCACAGATACGCAGTATTTT.

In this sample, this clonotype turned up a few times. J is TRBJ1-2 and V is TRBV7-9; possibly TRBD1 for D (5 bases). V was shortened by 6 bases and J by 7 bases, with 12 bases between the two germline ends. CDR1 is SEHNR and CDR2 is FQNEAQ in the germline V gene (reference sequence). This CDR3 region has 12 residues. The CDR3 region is CASSDRLGGYTF. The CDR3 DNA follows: TGTGCCAGCAGTGACAGACTAGGTGGCTACACCTTC.